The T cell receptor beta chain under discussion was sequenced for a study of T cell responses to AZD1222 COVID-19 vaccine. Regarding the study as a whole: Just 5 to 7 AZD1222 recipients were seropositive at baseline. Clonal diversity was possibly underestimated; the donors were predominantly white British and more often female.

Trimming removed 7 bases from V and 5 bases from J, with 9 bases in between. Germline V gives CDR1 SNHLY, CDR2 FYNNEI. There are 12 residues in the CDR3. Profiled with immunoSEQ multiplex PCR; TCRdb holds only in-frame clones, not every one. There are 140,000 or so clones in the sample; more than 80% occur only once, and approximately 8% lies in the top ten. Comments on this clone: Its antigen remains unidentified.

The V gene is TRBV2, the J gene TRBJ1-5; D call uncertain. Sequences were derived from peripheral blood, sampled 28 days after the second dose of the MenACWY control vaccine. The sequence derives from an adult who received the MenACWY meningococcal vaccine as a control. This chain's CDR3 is CASTVSDQPQHF. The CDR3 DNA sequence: TGTGCCAGCACCGTCAGCGATCAGCCCCAGCATTTT.